The entry that follows covers one T cell receptor (beta chain) sequence. The antigen is not known. TCRdb re-called the RT-PCR reads with MiXCR, one entry per CDR3 protein. Of more than 600,000 distinct CDR3 sequences in the sample, approximately 18% were seen once. These data belong to a study of response to subunit inactivated influenza vaccine. Germline loops: CDR1 MGHRA, CDR2 YSYEKL. V shed 4 bases and J shed 0 bases, with 12 bases lying between them. The CDR3 covers 16 residues. Findings of the study overall: T cells newly recruited by each seasonal influenza vaccination are few, the authors suggested.

The specimen comprised PBMCs from blood, sampled 5 days after vaccination. The receptor comes from a man aged 50-60 years who received an inactivated influenza vaccine. This rearrangement joins TRBV4-1 to TRBJ2-2, with D tentatively TRBD2 (5 bases). As DNA, the CDR3 is TGCGCCAGCAGCCTATCTGACTACGCGAACACCGGGGAGCTGTTTTTT. Protein: CASSLSDYANTGELFF.